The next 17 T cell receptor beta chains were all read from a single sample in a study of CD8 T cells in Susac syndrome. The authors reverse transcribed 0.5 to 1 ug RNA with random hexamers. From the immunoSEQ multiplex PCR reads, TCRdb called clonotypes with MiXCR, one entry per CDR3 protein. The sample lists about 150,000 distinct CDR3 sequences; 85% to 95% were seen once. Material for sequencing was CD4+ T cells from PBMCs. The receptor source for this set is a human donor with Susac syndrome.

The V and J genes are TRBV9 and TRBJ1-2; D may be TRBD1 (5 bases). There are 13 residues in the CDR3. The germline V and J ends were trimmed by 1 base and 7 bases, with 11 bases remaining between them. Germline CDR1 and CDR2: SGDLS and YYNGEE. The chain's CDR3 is CASSVTGGGGYTF. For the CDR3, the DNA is TGTGCCAGCAGCGTAACAGGCGGTGGTGGCTACACCTTC.

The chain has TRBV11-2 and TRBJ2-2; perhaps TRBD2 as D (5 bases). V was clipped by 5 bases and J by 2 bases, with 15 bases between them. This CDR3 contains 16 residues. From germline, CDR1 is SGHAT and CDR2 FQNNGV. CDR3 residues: CASSPWTGINTGELFF. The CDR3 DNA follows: TGTGCCAGCAGCCCCTGGACGGGGATTAACACCGGGGAGCTGTTTTTT.

CDR3 DNA sequence: TGTGCCAGCAGGGGGGGACCTACCACAGATACGCAGTATTTT. Encoded protein: CASRGGPTTDTQYF. The chain joins TRBV6-5 to TRBJ2-3; tentatively, D is TRBD2 (6 bases). The CDR3 length is 14 residues. Per the germline V gene, CDR1 is MNHEY and CDR2 is SVGAGI. Trimming shortened V by 6 bases and J by 2 bases, and 12 bases separated the two germline ends.

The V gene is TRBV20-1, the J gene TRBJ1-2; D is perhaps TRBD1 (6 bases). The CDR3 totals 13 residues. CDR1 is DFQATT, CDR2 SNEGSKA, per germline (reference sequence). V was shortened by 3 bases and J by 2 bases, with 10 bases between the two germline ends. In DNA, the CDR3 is TGCAGTGCTAGTGCTCAGGGGAACTATGGCTACACCTTC. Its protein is CSASAQGNYGYTF.

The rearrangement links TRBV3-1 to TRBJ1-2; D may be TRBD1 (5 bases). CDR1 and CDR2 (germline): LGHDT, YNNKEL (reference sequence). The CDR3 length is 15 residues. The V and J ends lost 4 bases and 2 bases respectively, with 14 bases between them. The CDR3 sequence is CASSRKGRVNYGYTF. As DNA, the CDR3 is TGTGCCAGCAGCCGCAAGGGACGGGTGAACTATGGCTACACCTTC.

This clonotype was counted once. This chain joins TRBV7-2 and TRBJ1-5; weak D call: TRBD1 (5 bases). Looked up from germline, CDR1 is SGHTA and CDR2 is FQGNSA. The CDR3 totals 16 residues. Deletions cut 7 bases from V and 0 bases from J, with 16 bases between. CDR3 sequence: CASKGWGPYSNQPQHF. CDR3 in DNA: TGTGCCAGCAAGGGCTGGGGCCCGTATAGCAATCAGCCCCAGCATTTT.

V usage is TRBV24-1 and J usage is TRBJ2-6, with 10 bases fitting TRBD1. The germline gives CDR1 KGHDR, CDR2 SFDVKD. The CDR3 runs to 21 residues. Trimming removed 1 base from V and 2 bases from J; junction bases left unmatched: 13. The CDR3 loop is CATSDLGDRGEIWPGANVLTF. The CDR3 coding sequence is TGTGCCACCAGTGATTTAGGGGACAGGGGAGAGATTTGGCCTGGGGCCAACGTCCTGACTTTC.

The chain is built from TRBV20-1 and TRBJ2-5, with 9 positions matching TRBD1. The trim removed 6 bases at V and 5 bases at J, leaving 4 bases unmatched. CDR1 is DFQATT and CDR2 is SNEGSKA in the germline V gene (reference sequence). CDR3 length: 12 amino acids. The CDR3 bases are TGCAGTGCGGACAGGGGAGGGGAGACCCAGTACTTC. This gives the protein CSADRGGETQYF.

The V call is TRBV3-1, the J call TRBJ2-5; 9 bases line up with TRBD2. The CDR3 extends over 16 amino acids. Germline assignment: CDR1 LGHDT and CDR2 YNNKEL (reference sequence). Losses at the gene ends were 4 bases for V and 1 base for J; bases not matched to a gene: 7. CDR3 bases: TGTGCCAGCAGCCCGCGGGGTAGCGGGGGCCAAGAGACCCAGTACTTC. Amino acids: CASSPRGSGGQETQYF.

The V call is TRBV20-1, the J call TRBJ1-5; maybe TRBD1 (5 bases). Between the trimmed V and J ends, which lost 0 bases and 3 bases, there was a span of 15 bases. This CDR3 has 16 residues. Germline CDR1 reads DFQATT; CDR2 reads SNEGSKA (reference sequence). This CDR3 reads CSARDSTRGANQPQHF. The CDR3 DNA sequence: TGCAGTGCTAGAGACTCAACACGAGGGGCCAATCAGCCCCAGCATTTT.

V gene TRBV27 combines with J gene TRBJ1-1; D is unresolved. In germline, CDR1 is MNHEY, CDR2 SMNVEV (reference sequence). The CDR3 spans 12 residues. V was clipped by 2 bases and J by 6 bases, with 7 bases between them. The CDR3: CASSLPGAEAFF. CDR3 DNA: TGTGCCAGCAGTTTACCGGGAGCTGAAGCTTTCTTT.

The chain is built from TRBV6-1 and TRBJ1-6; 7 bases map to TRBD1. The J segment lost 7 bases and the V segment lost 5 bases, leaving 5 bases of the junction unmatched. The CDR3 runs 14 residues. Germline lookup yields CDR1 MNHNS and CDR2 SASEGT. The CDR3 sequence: CASSWDSLNSPLHF. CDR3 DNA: TGTGCCAGCAGTTGGGACAGCCTCAATTCACCCCTCCACTTT.

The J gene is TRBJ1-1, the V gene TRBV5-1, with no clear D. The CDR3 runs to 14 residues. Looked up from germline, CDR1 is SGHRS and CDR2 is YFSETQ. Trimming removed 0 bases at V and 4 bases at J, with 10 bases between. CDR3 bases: TGCGCCAGCAGCTTGGGGTTGGCGGGCACTGAAGCTTTCTTT. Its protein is CASSLGLAGTEAFF.

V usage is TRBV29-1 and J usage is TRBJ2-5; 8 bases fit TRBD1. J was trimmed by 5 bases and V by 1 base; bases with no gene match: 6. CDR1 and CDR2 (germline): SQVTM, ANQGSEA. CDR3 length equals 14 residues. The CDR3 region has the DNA TGCAGCGTTGAAGGCCCACAGGGGGAGGAGACCCAGTACTTC. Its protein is CSVEGPQGEETQYF.

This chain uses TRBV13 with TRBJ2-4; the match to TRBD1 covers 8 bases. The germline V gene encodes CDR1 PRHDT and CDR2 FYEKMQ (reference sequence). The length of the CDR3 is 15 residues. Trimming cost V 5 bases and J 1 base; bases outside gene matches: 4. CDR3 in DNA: TGTGCCAGCAGCCTACGACAGGGGGCCAAAAACATTCAGTACTTC. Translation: CASSLRQGAKNIQYF.

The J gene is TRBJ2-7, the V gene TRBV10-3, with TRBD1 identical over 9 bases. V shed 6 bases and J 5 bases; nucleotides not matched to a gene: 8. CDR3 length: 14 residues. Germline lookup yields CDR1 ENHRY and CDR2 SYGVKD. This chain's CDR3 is CAISWGTGPNEQYF. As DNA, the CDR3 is TGTGCCATCAGCTGGGGGACAGGGCCAAACGAGCAGTACTTC.

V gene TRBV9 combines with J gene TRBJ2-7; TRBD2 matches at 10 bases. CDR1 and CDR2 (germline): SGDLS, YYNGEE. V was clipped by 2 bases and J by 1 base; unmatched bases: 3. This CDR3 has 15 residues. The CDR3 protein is CASSVLAGASYEQYF. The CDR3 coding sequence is TGTGCCAGCAGCGTCCTAGCGGGGGCTTCCTACGAGCAGTACTTC. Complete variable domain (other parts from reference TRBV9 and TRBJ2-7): DSGVTQTPKHLITATGQRVTLRCSPRSGDLSVYWYQQSLDQGLQFLIQYYNGEERAKGNILERFSAQQFPDLHSELNLSSLELGDSALYFCASSVLAGASYEQYFGPGTRLTVT.